This T cell receptor (beta chain) was identified during a study of blood T cell repertoires in COVID-19. Study summary: The United States, Italy and Spain were the sources of the acute and convalescent COVID-19 samples. Sources were T cells, B-cell-depleted T cells, or PBMCs; the material itself was cDNA or gDNA.

The authors' processing: Amplification of reference gene primers was used by the study to estimate nucleated cell counts. The assay was immunoSEQ multiplex PCR, and TCRdb's table has in-frame clones only and misses some. Clonal size and the V and J genes are those of that table, whereas D and trimming came from the DNA. The sample yields approximately 170,000 clones, around 85% seen once. Per germline, CDR1 MNHNS and CDR2 SASEGT. The CDR3 is 16 residues long. The germline V and J ends were trimmed by 2 bases and 3 bases, with 17 bases remaining between them. The chain joins TRBV6-1 to TRBJ2-7, with D maybe TRBD2 (5 bases). The sample comprised peripheral blood. This clonotype originated in a woman aged 55-69 years with COVID-19, enrolled during active disease. The CDR3 DNA sequence: TGTGCCAGCAGTGAATTGGGAGTCCTAAGGGTCTACGAGCAGTACTTC. Its translation: CASSELGVLRVYEQYF.